This is a list of T cell receptor beta chains from one sample in a study of shared clonotypes between healthy human individuals. TCRdb's table, derived via immunoSEQ multiplex PCR, lists solely in-frame clones and lacks some. Of roughly 890,000 clones in the sample, more than 85% were seen once. The sample comprised naive CD8+ T cells sorted from blood. The receptors here all came from a man aged 25 to 40 in good health. Both conserved end residues are part of each CDR3. D genes are given only for firm matches. Clone size, where shown, is once, few, many, or a class for clones that have expanded.

. TRBJ2-1 TRBD2 TRBV28 TGTGCCAGCAGGAACCCGGGACTATACAATGAGCAGTTCTTC CASRNPGLYNEQFF
. TRBJ2-7 TRBD1 TRBV11-2 TGTGCCAGCAGCTTAACGAGGGGACAGGGGGTCGACCACGAGCAGTACTTC CASSLTRGQGVDHEQYF
. TRBJ2-7 . TRBV19 TGTGCCAGTAGTATATACGGGACCTACGAGCAGTACTTC CASSIYGTYEQYF
. TRBJ2-1 TRBD2 TRBV7-9 TGTGCCAGCAGATCTAAACTAGCGGATTCCTACAATGAGCAGTTCTTC CASRSKLADSYNEQFF
. TRBJ2-7 TRBD1 TRBV29-1 TGCAGCGTTACCGGGACAGGCGCTGGGGAGCAGTACTTC CSVTGTGAGEQYF
. TRBJ2-2 . TRBV29-1 TGCAGCGTTGCCCCCGGGACAATCGGCACCGGGGAGCTGTTTTTT CSVAPGTIGTGELFF
once TRBJ2-7 . TRBV13 TGTGCCAGCAGCCTATCGAACTACGAGCAGTACTTC CASSLSNYEQYF
once TRBJ2-2 . TRBV27 TGTGCCAGCAGTTTATCGCTACAGTACCCCAGTGCGGAGCTGTTTTTT CASSLSLQYPSAELFF
. TRBJ2-6 TRBD2 TRBV27 TGTGCCAGCAGCCCACTAGCGGGAGAATCGGGGGCCAACGTCCTGACTTTC CASSPLAGESGANVLTF
. TRBJ2-3 . TRBV11-2 TGTGCCAGCAGCCTTCTCAGGGGCCCAGATACGCAGTATTTT CASSLLRGPDTQYF